The 10 T cell receptor beta chains given below trace back to one sample, sequenced in a study of shared clonotypes between healthy human individuals. Sequenced by immunoSEQ multiplex PCR; TCRdb stores in-frame clones only, minus some. The sample lists around 2,100,000 clones, 85% to 95% occurring once. The naive CD8 subset, CD45RO-negative cells positively selected for CCR7, excluded terminally differentiated effector memory CD45RA+ cells. Sequenced material: naive CD8+ T cells sorted from blood. The receptors shown here come from a man between 18 and 35 years old in good health.

On this clone: Other nucleotide sequences from this sample produce the same CDR3. J is TRBJ2-2 and V is TRBV29-1, with no clear D. CDR1 SQVTM and CDR2 ANQGSEA come from the germline V gene. The CDR3 length is 11 residues. V shed 6 bases and J shed 5 bases, with 7 bases lying between them. The CDR3 region has the DNA TGCAGCGTCGCGATAACCGGGGAGCTGTTTTTT. Its translation: CSVAITGELFF.

This sequence joins TRBV7-9 and TRBJ2-2; D is perhaps TRBD1 or TRBD2 (5 bases each). This CDR3 comprises 15 residues. V lost 5 bases and J lost 7, with 17 bases in between. The germline V gene has CDR1 SEHNR and CDR2 FQNEAQ (reference sequence). CDR3 residues: CASSPGLGRNGELFF. In DNA form, the CDR3 reads TGTGCCAGCAGCCCCGGACTGGGGCGGAACGGGGAGCTGTTTTTT.

A remark on this clone: Other DNA sequences from this sample encode an identical CDR3 as well. The chain combines TRBV27 with TRBJ2-7; D may be TRBD2 (5 bases). The CDR3 extends over 14 amino acids. V shed 1 base and J shed 3 bases, with 10 bases lying between them. In germline, CDR1 is MNHEY, CDR2 SMNVEV (reference sequence). For the CDR3, the DNA is TGTGCCAGCAGTTTATTTACGGGAAGCTACGAGCAGTACTTC. This sequence encodes CASSLFTGSYEQYF.

The chain recombines TRBV11-2 with TRBJ2-1, with D possibly matching TRBD2 (6 bases). This CDR3 has 13 amino acids. CDR1 and CDR2 (germline): SGHAT, FQNNGV. Trimming removed 0 bases at V and 10 bases at J, with 10 bases between. The CDR3 reads CASSLDFAGEQFF. The DNA for the CDR3 is TGTGCCAGCAGCTTAGATTTTGCGGGGGAGCAGTTCTTC.

The chain uses TRBV30 and TRBJ2-2, with unresolved D. V was cut by 0 bases and J by 6 bases, with 8 bases left in between. Looked up from germline, CDR1 is GTSNPN and CDR2 is SVGIG (reference sequence). CDR3 length equals 13 residues. CDR3 nucleotides: TGTGCCTGGAGTGTGAACCTTTCCGGGGAGCTGTTTTTT. It codes for CAWSVNLSGELFF.

With respect to this clone: Distinct nucleotide sequences in the sample also encode this CDR3. This rearrangement joins TRBV27 to TRBJ2-7; D gene uncertain. This CDR3 is built from 13 residues. With 2 bases removed from V and 2 bases from J, the gap between germline ends came to 7 bases. Germline CDR1 MNHEY, CDR2 SMNVEV (reference sequence). CDR3 loop: CASSLRLPYEQYF. In DNA, the CDR3 is TGTGCCAGCAGTTTAAGGTTACCCTACGAGCAGTACTTC.

This clone has only one observation. This chain uses TRBV6-5 with TRBJ2-4; 7 bases match TRBD2. With V trimmed by 6 bases and J by 7 bases, 12 bases remained unmatched. Germline V gene data show CDR1 as MNHEY and CDR2 as SVGAGI. CDR3 length: 15 amino acids. The CDR3 sequence: CASRSGLGGLNIQYF. CDR3 in DNA: TGTGCCAGCAGGTCTGGACTAGGCGGTCTGAACATTCAGTACTTC.

CDR3 DNA: TGTGCCAGCAGCTTAAGCAACGGCTACGAGCAGTACTTC. Protein product: CASSLSNGYEQYF. The genes are TRBV13 and TRBJ2-7; D remains unclear. Germline V CDR1 and CDR2: PRHDT, FYEKMQ (reference sequence). The V and J ends lost 2 bases and 3 bases respectively, with 8 bases between them. The CDR3 runs 13 residues.

The chain carries TRBV4-1 and TRBJ2-3; no clear D gene. Per germline, CDR1 MGHRA and CDR2 YSYEKL. V was cut by 1 base and J by 0 bases, with 8 bases left in between. There are 15 residues in the CDR3. Here the CDR3 reads CASSQGVSSTDTQYF. Here the CDR3 DNA reads TGCGCCAGCAGCCAAGGAGTCTCTAGCACAGATACGCAGTATTTT.

This chain joins TRBV19 and TRBJ2-7; the D gene could be TRBD1 or TRBD2 (5 bases each). This CDR3 has 12 residues. V was pared by 5 bases and J by 6 bases, with 11 bases between. The germline CDR1 and CDR2 sequences are LNHDA and SQIVND (reference sequence). CDR3 bases: TGTGCCAGTAGTCCGGGGCCTCGCGAGCAGTACTTC. Translated, it gives CASSPGPREQYF. Variable domain in full (rest from reference TRBV19 and TRBJ2-7): DGGITQSPKYLFRKEGQNVTLSCEQNLNHDAMYWYRQDPGQGLRLIYYSQIVNDFQKGDIAEGYSVSREKKESFPLTVTSAQKNPTAFYLCASSPGPREQYFGPGTRLTVT.